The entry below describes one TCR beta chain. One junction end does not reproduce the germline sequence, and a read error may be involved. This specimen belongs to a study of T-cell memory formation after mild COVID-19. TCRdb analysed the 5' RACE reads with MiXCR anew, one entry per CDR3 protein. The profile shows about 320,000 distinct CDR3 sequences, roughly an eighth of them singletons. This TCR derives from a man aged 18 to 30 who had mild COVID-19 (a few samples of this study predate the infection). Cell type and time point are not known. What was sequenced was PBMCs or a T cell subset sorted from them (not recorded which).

CDR3 amino acids: CASSGQVNAEAFF. The CDR3 region has the DNA TGCGCCAGCAGTGGACAAGTGAACGCTGAAGCTTTCTTT. This chain joins TRBV10-1 and TRBJ1-1; no firm D call. Germline V gene sequence: CDR1 WNHNN, CDR2 SYGVQD (reference sequence). This CDR3 has 13 amino acids.